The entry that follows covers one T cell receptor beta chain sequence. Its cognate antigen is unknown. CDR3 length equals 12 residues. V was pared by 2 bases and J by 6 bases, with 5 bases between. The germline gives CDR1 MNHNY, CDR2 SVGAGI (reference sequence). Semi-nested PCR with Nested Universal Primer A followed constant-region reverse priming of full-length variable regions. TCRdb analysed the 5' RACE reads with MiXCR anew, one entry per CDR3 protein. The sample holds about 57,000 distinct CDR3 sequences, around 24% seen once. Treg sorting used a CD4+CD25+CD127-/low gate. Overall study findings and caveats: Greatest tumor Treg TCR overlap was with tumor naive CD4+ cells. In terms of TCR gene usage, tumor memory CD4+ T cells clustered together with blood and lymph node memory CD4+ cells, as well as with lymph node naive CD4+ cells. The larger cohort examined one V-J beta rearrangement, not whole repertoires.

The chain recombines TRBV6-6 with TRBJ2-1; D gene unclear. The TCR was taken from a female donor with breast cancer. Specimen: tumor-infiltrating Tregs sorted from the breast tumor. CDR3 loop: CASSYGGNEQFF. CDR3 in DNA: TGTGCCAGCAGTTACGGCGGCAATGAGCAGTTCTTC.